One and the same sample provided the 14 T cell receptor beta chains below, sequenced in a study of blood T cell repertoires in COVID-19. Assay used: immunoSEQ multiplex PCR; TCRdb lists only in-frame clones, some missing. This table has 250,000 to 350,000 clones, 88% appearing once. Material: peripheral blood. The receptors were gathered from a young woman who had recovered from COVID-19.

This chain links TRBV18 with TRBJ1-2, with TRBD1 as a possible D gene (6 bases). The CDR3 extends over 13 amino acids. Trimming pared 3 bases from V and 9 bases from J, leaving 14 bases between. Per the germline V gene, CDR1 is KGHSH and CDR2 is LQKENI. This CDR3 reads CASSPNREFRYTF. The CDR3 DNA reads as TGTGCCAGCTCACCGAACAGGGAGTTTCGCTACACCTTC.

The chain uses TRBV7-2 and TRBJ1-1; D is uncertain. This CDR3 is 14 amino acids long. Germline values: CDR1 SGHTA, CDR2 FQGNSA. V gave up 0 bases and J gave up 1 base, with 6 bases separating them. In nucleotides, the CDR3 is TGTGCCAGCAGCTTAGCGGTCGGGAACACTGAAGCTTTCTTT. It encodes CASSLAVGNTEAFF.

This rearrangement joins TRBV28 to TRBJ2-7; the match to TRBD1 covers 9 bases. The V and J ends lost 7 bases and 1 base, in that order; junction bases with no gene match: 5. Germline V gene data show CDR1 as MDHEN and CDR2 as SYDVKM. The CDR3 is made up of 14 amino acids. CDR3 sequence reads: CASIRTGESYEQYF. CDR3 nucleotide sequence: TGTGCCAGCATCAGGACAGGGGAATCCTACGAGCAGTACTTC.

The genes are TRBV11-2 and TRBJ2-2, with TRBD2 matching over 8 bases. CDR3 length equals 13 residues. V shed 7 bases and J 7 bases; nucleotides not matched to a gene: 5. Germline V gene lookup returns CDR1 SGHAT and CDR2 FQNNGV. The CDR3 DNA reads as TGTGCCAGCACCTCGGGAGGGAGCGGGGAGCTGTTTTTT. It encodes CASTSGGSGELFF. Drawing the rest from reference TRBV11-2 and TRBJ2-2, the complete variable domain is EAGVAQSPRYKIIEKRQSVAFWCNPISGHATLYWYQQILGQGPKLLIQFQNNGVVDDSQLPKDRFSAERLKGVDSTLKIQPAKLEDSAVYLCASTSGGSGELFFGEGSRLTVL.

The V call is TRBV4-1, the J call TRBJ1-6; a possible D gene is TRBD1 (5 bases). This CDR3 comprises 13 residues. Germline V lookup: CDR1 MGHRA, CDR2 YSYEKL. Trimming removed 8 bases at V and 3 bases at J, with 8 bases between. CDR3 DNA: TGCGCCAGCGGGCAGGGCTATAATTCACCCCTCCACTTT. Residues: CASGQGYNSPLHF.

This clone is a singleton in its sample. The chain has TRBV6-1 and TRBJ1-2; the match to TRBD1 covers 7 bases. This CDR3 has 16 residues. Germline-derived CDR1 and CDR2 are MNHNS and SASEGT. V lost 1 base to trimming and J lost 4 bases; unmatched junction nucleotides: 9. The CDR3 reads CASSEGDRESFYGYTF. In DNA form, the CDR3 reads TGTGCCAGCAGTGAAGGTGACAGGGAATCCTTCTATGGCTACACCTTC.

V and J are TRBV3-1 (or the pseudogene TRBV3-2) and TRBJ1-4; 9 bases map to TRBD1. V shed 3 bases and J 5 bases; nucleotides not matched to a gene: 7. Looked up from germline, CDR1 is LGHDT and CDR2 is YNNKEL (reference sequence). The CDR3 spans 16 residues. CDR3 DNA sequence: TGTGCCAGCAGCCATCTTCCGGGACAGGGCAATGAAAAACTGTTTTTT. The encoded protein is CASSHLPGQGNEKLFF.

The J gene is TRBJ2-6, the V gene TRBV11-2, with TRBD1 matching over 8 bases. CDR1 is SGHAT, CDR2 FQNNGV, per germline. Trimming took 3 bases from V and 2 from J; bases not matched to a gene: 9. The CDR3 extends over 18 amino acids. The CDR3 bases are TGTGCCAGCAGCTTTATAGTACAGGGGGTAACTGGGGCCAACGTCCTGACTTTC. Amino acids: CASSFIVQGVTGANVLTF.

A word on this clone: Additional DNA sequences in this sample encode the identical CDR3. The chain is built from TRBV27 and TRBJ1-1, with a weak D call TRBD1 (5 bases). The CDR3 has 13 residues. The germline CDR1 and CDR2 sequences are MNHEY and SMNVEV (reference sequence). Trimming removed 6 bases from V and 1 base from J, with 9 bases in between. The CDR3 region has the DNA TGTGCCAGCAGAGGACATACGAACACTGAAGCTTTCTTT. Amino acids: CASRGHTNTEAFF.

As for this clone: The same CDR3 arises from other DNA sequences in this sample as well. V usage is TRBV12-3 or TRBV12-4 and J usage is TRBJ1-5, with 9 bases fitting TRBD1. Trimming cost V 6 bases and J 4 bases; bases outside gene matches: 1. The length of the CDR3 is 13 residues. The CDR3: CASRGTGNQPQHF. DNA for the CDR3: TGTGCCAGCAGGGGGACAGGGAATCAGCCCCAGCATTTT.

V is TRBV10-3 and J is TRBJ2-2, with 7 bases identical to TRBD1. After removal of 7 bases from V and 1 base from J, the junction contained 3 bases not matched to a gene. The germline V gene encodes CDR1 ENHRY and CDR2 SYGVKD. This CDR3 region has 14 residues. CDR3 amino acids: CAITGQLNTGELFF. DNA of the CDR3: TGTGCCATCACGGGACAGCTGAACACCGGGGAGCTGTTTTTT.

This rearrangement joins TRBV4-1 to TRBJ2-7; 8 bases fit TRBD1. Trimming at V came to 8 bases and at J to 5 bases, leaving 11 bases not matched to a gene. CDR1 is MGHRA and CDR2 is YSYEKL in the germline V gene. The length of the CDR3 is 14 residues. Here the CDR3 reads CASRLGQGHHEQYF. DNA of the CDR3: TGCGCCAGCCGCCTCGGACAGGGCCACCACGAGCAGTACTTC.

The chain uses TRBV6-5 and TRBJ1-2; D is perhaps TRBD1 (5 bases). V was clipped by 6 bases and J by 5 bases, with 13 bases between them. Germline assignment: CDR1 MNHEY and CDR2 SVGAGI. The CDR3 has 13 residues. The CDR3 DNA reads TGTGCCAGCAGGGCTTCGGGACTATATGGCTACACCTTC. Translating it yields CASRASGLYGYTF.

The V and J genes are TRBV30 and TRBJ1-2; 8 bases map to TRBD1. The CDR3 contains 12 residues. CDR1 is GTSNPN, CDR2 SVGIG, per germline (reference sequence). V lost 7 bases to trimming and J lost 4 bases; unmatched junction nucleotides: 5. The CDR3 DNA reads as TGTGCCTCGACCGGACAGGGCTATGGCTACACCTTC. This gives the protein CASTGQGYGYTF.